The 18 T cell receptor beta chains listed next were all sequenced from one sample in a study of blood T cell repertoires in COVID-19. The data were produced by immunoSEQ multiplex PCR, yet TCRdb's version contains in-frame clones alone and is incomplete. The profile shows about 410,000 clones, about 91% of them singletons. The sequencing sample was made of peripheral blood. Receptor source: a woman aged 40 to 50 with COVID-19, enrolled during active disease.

The chain has TRBV4-1 and TRBJ2-7; maybe TRBD2 (5 bases). This CDR3 has 17 residues. Looked up from germline, CDR1 is MGHRA and CDR2 is YSYEKL. The V and J ends lost 2 bases and 2 bases respectively, with 19 bases between them. The CDR3 bases are TGCGCCAGCAGCCAACCTCCCGGGGAGAGCAACACCTACGAGCAGTACTTC. Protein sequence: CASSQPPGESNTYEQYF.

The chain recombines TRBV28 with TRBJ2-7, with 7 bases identical to TRBD2. Germline loops: CDR1 MDHEN, CDR2 SYDVKM. V shed 6 bases, J shed 6 bases, and the junction held 11 bases outside the gene matches. This CDR3 is 14 amino acids long. CDR3 loop: CASSPYTWGGEQYF. The CDR3 nucleotides read TGTGCCAGCAGCCCCTACACATGGGGGGGCGAGCAGTACTTC.

The chain has TRBV6-7 and TRBJ2-7; TRBD1 aligns across 7 bases. TRBV6-7 is placed among ORFs of uncertain function. V dropped 2 bases and J dropped 5; count of bases not matched to a gene: 18. The CDR3 consists of 18 residues. The CDR3: CASSYLPRDRASRDEQYF. CDR3 in DNA: TGTGCCAGCAGTTACCTCCCGAGAGACAGGGCCTCCAGGGACGAGCAGTACTTC.

The V and J genes are TRBV7-2 and TRBJ2-3; 9 nucleotides match TRBD1. The V and J ends lost 0 bases and 0 bases, in that order; junction bases with no gene match: 4. The V gene's germline CDR1 is SGHTA and CDR2 FQGNSA. This CDR3 has 17 residues. CDR3 nucleotide sequence: TGTGCCAGCAGCTTAGCCGGGACAGGGCTGAGCACAGATACGCAGTATTTT. It codes for CASSLAGTGLSTDTQYF.

The chain uses TRBV7-9 and TRBJ1-2; D is ambiguous. Germline V gene lookup returns CDR1 SEHNR and CDR2 FQNEAQ (reference sequence). The V end lost 2 bases, the J end lost 8 bases, and 9 bases lay between the germline ends. The CDR3 extends over 12 amino acids. The chain's CDR3 is CASSLNRGGYTF. The CDR3 region has the DNA TGTGCCAGCAGCTTAAACCGGGGAGGCTACACCTTC. The full variable domain, its missing parts supplied by reference TRBV7-9 and TRBJ1-2, is DTGVSQNPRHKITKRGQNVTFRCDPISEHNRLYWYRQTLGQGPEFLTYFQNEAQLEKSRLLSDRFSAERPKGSFSTLEIQRTEQGDSAMYLCASSLNRGGYTFGSGTRLTVV.

The rearrangement links TRBV5-1 to TRBJ1-3, with a weak D call TRBD1 (5 bases). V gave up 4 bases and J gave up 0 bases, with 14 bases separating them. The CDR3 runs 16 residues. In germline, CDR1 is SGHRS, CDR2 YFSETQ. The DNA for the CDR3 is TGCGCCAGCAGCCCCGATGGGGCCCTCTCTGGAAACACCATATATTTT. It is translated as CASSPDGALSGNTIYF.

The chain uses TRBV20-1 and TRBJ2-2, with D possibly TRBD1 on 6 matching bases. Deletions cut 3 bases from V and 4 bases from J, with 12 bases between. CDR3 size: 14 residues. Germline V gene lookup returns CDR1 DFQATT and CDR2 SNEGSKA (reference sequence). The CDR3 loop reads CSASQGRATGELFF. The CDR3 DNA reads TGCAGTGCTAGTCAGGGGCGGGCCACCGGGGAGCTGTTTTTT.

J is TRBJ2-1 and V is TRBV18; 8 bases agree with TRBD1. Germline CDR1 and CDR2: KGHSH and LQKENI. The CDR3 is made up of 16 amino acids. Trimming cost V 3 bases and J 6 bases; bases outside gene matches: 10. CDR3 amino acids: CASSPSGQGAFNEQFF. The CDR3, as DNA: TGTGCCAGCTCACCGAGCGGTCAGGGGGCTTTCAATGAGCAGTTCTTC.

This clone has just a few counts. J is TRBJ2-3 and V is TRBV2, with D possibly matching TRBD1 (6 bases). The CDR3 is made up of 15 amino acids. Trimming removed 2 bases at V and 8 bases at J, with 17 bases between. In germline, CDR1 is SNHLY, CDR2 FYNNEI. The DNA for the CDR3 is TGTGCCAGCAGTGAAATTGCAGGGGCAACGGGTACGCAGTATTTT. It encodes CASSEIAGATGTQYF.

The genes are TRBV6-5 and TRBJ2-2; a weak D match, TRBD1 (5 bases). Germline CDR1 and CDR2: MNHEY and SVGAGI. The CDR3 extends over 14 amino acids. With 5 bases removed from V and 2 bases from J, the gap between germline ends came to 9 bases. The CDR3 nucleotides are TGTGCCAGCAGTCTGACAGATAACACCGGGGAGCTGTTTTTT. Translated, it gives CASSLTDNTGELFF.

V and J are TRBV7-9 and TRBJ2-3, with TRBD1 matching over 7 bases. J gave up 5 bases and V 1 base, and 3 bases lay outside the gene matches. The CDR3 covers 14 residues. Germline V gene lookup returns CDR1 SEHNR and CDR2 FQNEAQ (reference sequence). The CDR3 coding sequence is TGTGCCAGCAGCTTAGACAGGGGCCTAGATACGCAGTATTTT. Its translation is CASSLDRGLDTQYF.

The chain couples TRBV5-1 to TRBJ2-2; 9 nucleotides agree with TRBD2. Germline values: CDR1 SGHRS, CDR2 YFSETQ. This CDR3 region has 18 residues. Unmatched junction bases numbered 12, after V lost 2 bases and J lost 4 bases. The CDR3 sequence: CASSFRKRGVPSTGELFF. CDR3 bases: TGCGCCAGCAGCTTTCGAAAGCGGGGGGTCCCGAGCACCGGGGAGCTGTTTTTT.

As for this clone: Other DNA sequences from this sample encode an identical CDR3 as well. The rearrangement joins TRBV28 to TRBJ1-5; TRBD1 is a possible D gene (5 bases). The germline CDR1 and CDR2 sequences are MDHEN and SYDVKM. The CDR3 sequence is 12 residues long. V was clipped by 6 bases and J by 2 bases, with 5 bases between them. CDR3 sequence: CASRTGNQPQHF. CDR3 in DNA: TGTGCCAGCAGGACAGGCAATCAGCCCCAGCATTTT.

The chain is built from TRBV6-2 or TRBV6-3 and TRBJ2-1; TRBD2 matches 9 bases. There are 16 residues in the CDR3. The J segment lost 5 bases and the V segment lost 5 bases, leaving 10 bases of the junction unmatched. The germline gives CDR1 MNHEY, CDR2 SVGEGT. CDR3 loop: CASSLNSGGLNNEQFF. The CDR3 DNA reads as TGTGCCAGCAGTCTCAATAGCGGGGGACTCAACAATGAGCAGTTCTTC.

The genes are TRBV7-8 and TRBJ2-1; 10 positions match TRBD2. The trim removed 3 bases at V and 10 bases at J, leaving 15 bases unmatched. The CDR3 consists of 17 residues. The germline CDR1 and CDR2 sequences are SGHVS and FQNEAQ. The CDR3 DNA follows: TGTGCCAGCAGCTTCCAAGCGGGAGGGCCGGCGGTTGGGGAGCAGTTCTTC. It specifies CASSFQAGGPAVGEQFF.

The chain couples TRBV27 to TRBJ2-7; 11 bases fit TRBD2. Per the germline V gene, CDR1 is MNHEY and CDR2 is SMNVEV (reference sequence). V trimming: 10 bases; J trimming: 0 bases; junction bases outside the gene matches: 14. This CDR3 comprises 17 residues. CDR3: CATSGLAGGRSSYEQYF. The CDR3 coding sequence is TGTGCCACCTCTGGGCTAGCGGGAGGAAGGAGCTCCTACGAGCAGTACTTC.

This clone was seen once. Other nucleotide sequences from this sample produce the same CDR3. The chain recombines TRBV5-1 with TRBJ2-1; no definite D call. V lost 0 bases and J lost 0, with 7 bases in between. CDR3 length: 15 residues. Germline V lookup: CDR1 SGHRS, CDR2 YFSETQ. The CDR3 DNA follows: TGCGCCAGCAGCTTGGCGTCCAGCTCCTACAATGAGCAGTTCTTC. This encodes CASSLASSSYNEQFF.

This chain uses TRBV18 with TRBJ1-1; a weak D match, TRBD1 (5 bases). Germline V gene data show CDR1 as KGHSH and CDR2 as LQKENI. V lost 2 bases and J 0 bases, leaving 10 bases between the germline ends. The CDR3 has 15 amino acids. The CDR3 DNA follows: TGTGCCAGCTCACCATATGGGGGGTTGAACACTGAAGCTTTCTTT. Translation gives CASSPYGGLNTEAFF.